Following are 26 T cell receptor beta chains from one sample sequenced in a study of shared clonotypes between healthy human individuals (TCRdb year 2020). For the CD8 naive samples, CD45RO-negative cells were positively selected for CCR7, yielding a CD45RA+CCR7+ population from which TemRA cells were excluded. The library was prepared using the immunoSEQ multiplex PCR assay. The clones in this table, taken by TCRdb from immuneACCESS, are in-frame only. Not every clone is retained; where verified, under half of the shortfall comes from an unresolved V gene, and the cause of the rest is unknown. This sample is represented by some 1,900,000 clones; about 95% of them were singletons. Jointly, the top ten make up around 1.2% of the sample. Sequencing was done on a sample of naive CD8+ T cells sorted from blood. The sample's cell subset or site, from its label and the paper: CD45RA+CCR7+. All receptors derive from a man aged 18-30 years in good health.

This clone was recorded once. The chain employs TRBV13 and TRBJ1-2, with 8 bases lining up with TRBD1. The CDR3 covers 14 residues. Germline V gene sequence: CDR1 PRHDT, CDR2 FYEKMQ (reference sequence). Trimming cost V 5 bases and J 4 bases; bases outside gene matches: 6. CDR3 sequence (DNA): TGTGCCAGCAGCGAAGACAGGGGCGGCTATGGCTACACCTTC. This sequence encodes CASSEDRGGYGYTF.

The chain is built from TRBV6-1 and TRBJ1-1; no firm D call. From germline, CDR1 is MNHNS and CDR2 SASEGT. The CDR3 extends over 11 amino acids. The germline V and J ends were trimmed by 10 bases and 4 bases, with 10 bases remaining between them. DNA for the CDR3: TGTGCCACCCAACCTGTCACTGAAGCTTTCTTT. This translates into CATQPVTEAFF.

The chain links TRBV4-1 to TRBJ1-6; D is unclear. Germline V lookup: CDR1 MGHRA, CDR2 YSYEKL. Trimming cost V 1 base and J 0 bases, with 13 bases left between them. CDR3 length: 18 amino acids. The CDR3 reads CASSQGGGLSSYNSPLHF. DNA of the CDR3: TGCGCCAGCAGCCAAGGTGGAGGCCTGAGCTCCTATAATTCACCCCTCCACTTT.

Regarding this clone: Other DNA sequences from this sample encode an identical CDR3 as well. The chain employs TRBV5-8 and TRBJ2-1; 10 positions match TRBD1. Germline-derived CDR1 and CDR2 are SGHTS and YDEGEE. Trimming took 0 bases from V and 0 from J; bases not matched to a gene: 0. The CDR3 covers 16 residues. The DNA for the CDR3 is TGTGCCAGCAGCTTGGGGACAGGGGGCTCCTACAATGAGCAGTTCTTC. Translated: CASSLGTGGSYNEQFF.

The chain has TRBV7-8 and TRBJ2-7, with unresolved D. Germline CDR1 SGHVS, CDR2 FQNEAQ. CDR3 length equals 15 residues. Trimming left V 1 base short and J 0 bases short, with 10 bases between. As DNA, the CDR3 is TGTGCCAGCAGCTTAGATTACGGCACCTCCTACGAGCAGTACTTC. The encoded protein is CASSLDYGTSYEQYF.

V is TRBV7-6 and J is TRBJ2-1; D possibly corresponds to TRBD1 (6 bases). The length of the CDR3 is 15 residues. V was cut by 6 bases and J by 4 bases, with 16 bases left in between. Per germline, CDR1 SGHVS and CDR2 FNYEAQ. CDR3 nucleotides: TGTGCCAGCAGTAGGGGGTTATTGGGGTACAATGAGCAGTTCTTC. Amino acids: CASSRGLLGYNEQFF.

The chain couples TRBV7-9 to TRBJ2-7; possible D gene TRBD1, 6 bases. CDR3 length equals 13 residues. From germline, CDR1 is SEHNR and CDR2 FQNEAQ (reference sequence). Deletions cut 5 bases from V and 7 bases from J, with 15 bases between. CDR3 DNA sequence: TGTGCCAGCAGCCCGACGACAGGATTTGAGCAGTACTTC. Protein: CASSPTTGFEQYF.

A remark on this clone: A read error may account for a junction end that differs from germline. The gene calls are TRBV5-8 and TRBJ1-4, with D perhaps matching TRBD1 (6 bases). The CDR3 extends over 16 amino acids. Germline lookup yields CDR1 SGHTS and CDR2 YDEGEE. The CDR3 sequence is CASGLSWDNTNEKLFF. The CDR3, as DNA: TGTGCCAGCGGCTTGAGTTGGGACAACACTAATGAAAAACTGTTTTTT.

The CDR3 DNA sequence: TGTGCCAGCAGTTACGCGGGGGGAGGGGATACGCAGTATTTT. Its protein product is CASSYAGGGDTQYF. This rearrangement joins TRBV6-6 to TRBJ2-3; the match to TRBD2 covers 8 bases. Germline V gene data show CDR1 as MNHNY and CDR2 as SVGAGI (reference sequence). The CDR3 runs 14 residues. The junction had 4 bases not matched to a gene; V was cut back by 2 bases and J by 6 bases.

The chain combines TRBV27 with TRBJ2-7, with TRBD2 matching over 7 bases. The CDR3 has 13 amino acids. Trimming at V came to 3 bases and at J to 3 bases, leaving 2 bases not matched to a gene. CDR1 is MNHEY and CDR2 is SMNVEV in the germline V gene (reference sequence). DNA of the CDR3: TGTGCCAGCAGTTTGATAGCGGGCTACGAGCAGTACTTC. It is translated as CASSLIAGYEQYF.

This chain joins TRBV7-8 and TRBJ1-1; D unresolved. The V and J ends lost 2 bases and 4 bases respectively, with 14 bases between them. Germline loops: CDR1 SGHVS, CDR2 FQNEAQ. The length of the CDR3 is 15 residues. The CDR3 protein is CASSLPARSSTEAFF. DNA of the CDR3: TGTGCCAGCAGCTTACCGGCCCGTTCTAGCACTGAAGCTTTCTTT.

The gene calls are TRBV11-2 and TRBJ1-3; D gene unclear. CDR3 length: 12 residues. The germline V and J ends were trimmed by 5 bases and 4 bases, with 6 bases remaining between them. From germline, CDR1 is SGHAT and CDR2 FQNNGV. The CDR3 protein is CASSGIGNTIYF. The CDR3 coding sequence is TGTGCCAGCAGCGGCATCGGAAACACCATATATTTT.

The rearrangement links TRBV11-3 to TRBJ2-1, with D possibly being TRBD1 or TRBD2 (5 bases each). Trimming left V 0 bases short and J 4 bases short, with 10 bases between. This CDR3 contains 15 residues. The germline V gene has CDR1 SGHNT and CDR2 YENEEA. The CDR3 DNA reads as TGTGCCAGCAGCTTAGATGTTGGGGGATACAATGAGCAGTTCTTC. It codes for CASSLDVGGYNEQFF.

Only one count was recorded for this clone. This specimen includes other DNA sequences encoding the same CDR3. This chain connects TRBV4-1 to TRBJ2-7; D is possibly TRBD2 (5 bases). From germline, CDR1 is MGHRA and CDR2 YSYEKL. The CDR3 is 16 residues long. Trimming cost V 0 bases and J 0 bases, with 12 bases left between them. This CDR3 reads CASSQDPSGSSYEQYF. CDR3 DNA: TGCGCCAGCAGCCAAGATCCTTCGGGGAGCTCCTACGAGCAGTACTTC.

This clone was recorded once. The genes are TRBV9 and TRBJ2-7; 8 bases are a match to TRBD1. The CDR3 has 13 amino acids. V shed 0 bases and J 6 bases; nucleotides not matched to a gene: 2. The V gene's germline CDR1 is SGDLS and CDR2 YYNGEE. In nucleotides, the CDR3 is TGTGCCAGCAGCGTAGCCCAGGGGGCCGAGCAGTACTTC. Amino acids: CASSVAQGAEQYF.

This clone was seen once. J is TRBJ2-2 and V is TRBV7-9, with D possibly matching TRBD1 (6 bases). Trimming cost V 6 bases and J 4 bases, with 12 bases left between them. This CDR3 is 14 amino acids long. The V gene's germline CDR1 is SEHNR and CDR2 FQNEAQ (reference sequence). The DNA of the CDR3 is TGTGCCAGCAGTACAGGGTCGTCCACCGGGGAGCTGTTTTTT. This gives the protein CASSTGSSTGELFF. Based on the CDR3 plus reference TRBV7-9 and TRBJ2-2, the full variable domain is DTGVSQNPRHKITKRGQNVTFRCDPISEHNRLYWYRQTLGQGPEFLTYFQNEAQLEKSRLLSDRFSAERPKGSFSTLEIQRTEQGDSAMYLCASSTGSSTGELFFGEGSRLTVL.

The chain couples TRBV27 to TRBJ1-4; D is possibly TRBD1 (5 bases). V lost 6 bases and J lost 2, with 13 bases in between. Germline V gene data show CDR1 as MNHEY and CDR2 as SMNVEV (reference sequence). The CDR3 is made up of 15 amino acids. The CDR3 loop reads CASSLSRATNEKLFF. The CDR3 region has the DNA TGTGCCAGCAGCCTGTCCAGGGCGACTAATGAAAAACTGTTTTTT.

This chain joins TRBV6-5 and TRBJ2-7; a weak D match, TRBD2 (6 bases). Trimming took 8 bases from V and 0 from J, leaving 14 bases between them. CDR3 length equals 14 residues. The germline CDR1 and CDR2 sequences are MNHEY and SVGAGI. The CDR3 region has the DNA TGTGCCAGCCGGGAGATAGCGAACTCCTACGAGCAGTACTTC. It specifies CASREIANSYEQYF.

This rearrangement joins TRBV13 to TRBJ2-7; the D is unclear. From germline, CDR1 is PRHDT and CDR2 FYEKMQ (reference sequence). CDR3 length: 12 residues. Deletions cut 3 bases from V and 3 bases from J, with 6 bases between. The CDR3 DNA is TGTGCCAGCAGCTTTCTGGGCTACGAGCAGTACTTC. Protein: CASSFLGYEQYF.

Here the CDR3 DNA reads TGCGCCAGCAGTGAGCCGTGGGCCGAGAACCTCAGGCAGCCCCAGCATTTT. It codes for CASSEPWAENLRQPQHF. The rearrangement joins TRBV10-2 to TRBJ1-5; D gene uncertain. V was pared by 2 bases and J by 7 bases, with 21 bases between. CDR3 size: 17 residues. CDR1 is WSHSY, CDR2 SAAADI, per germline.

This chain uses TRBV29-1 with TRBJ1-2; D gene uncertain. Trimming removed 7 bases from V and 7 bases from J, with 25 bases in between. Germline loops: CDR1 SQVTM, CDR2 ANQGSEA. The length of the CDR3 is 15 residues. CDR3 DNA sequence: TGCAGCGCCAGATACTTACATCGTAAGGATTTTGGCTACACCTTC. Translation: CSARYLHRKDFGYTF.

The CDR3 reads CASSGDGSGNTIYF. The CDR3 DNA reads TGTGCCAGCAGCGGAGATGGCTCTGGAAACACCATATATTTT. J is TRBJ1-3 and V is TRBV9; D unclear. Trimming removed 3 bases from V and 0 bases from J, with 7 bases in between. Germline V gives CDR1 SGDLS, CDR2 YYNGEE. CDR3 size: 14 residues. The variable domain in full, with the rest retrieved from reference TRBV9 and TRBJ1-3, is DSGVTQTPKHLITATGQRVTLRCSPRSGDLSVYWYQQSLDQGLQFLIQYYNGEERAKGNILERFSAQQFPDLHSELNLSSLELGDSALYFCASSGDGSGNTIYFGEGSWLTVV.

V gene TRBV7-9 combines with J gene TRBJ2-7; TRBD1 is a possible D gene (6 bases). In germline, CDR1 is SEHNR, CDR2 FQNEAQ (reference sequence). Trimming pared 2 bases from V and 2 bases from J, leaving 13 bases between. This CDR3 comprises 15 residues. The DNA of the CDR3 is TGTGCCAGCAGCTTAAAGGACAGCCCGGCCTACGAGCAGTACTTC. Translating gives CASSLKDSPAYEQYF.

The chain links TRBV11-2 to TRBJ1-1, with 7 bases fitting TRBD1. V shed 1 base, J shed 1 base, and the junction held 6 bases outside the gene matches. The CDR3 is made up of 16 amino acids. Germline CDR1 is SGHAT and CDR2 is FQNNGV. The CDR3: CASSLGPGTANTEAFF. Written as DNA, the CDR3 is TGTGCCAGCAGCTTAGGGCCCGGGACAGCGAACACTGAAGCTTTCTTT.

The chain couples TRBV29-1 to TRBJ2-3; D gene uncertain. Germline V CDR1 and CDR2: SQVTM, ANQGSEA. V shed 2 bases and J shed 1 base, with 13 bases lying between them. This CDR3 contains 15 residues. This CDR3 reads CSVEPTTDGTDTQYF. CDR3 nucleotides: TGCAGCGTTGAACCTACTACAGACGGCACAGATACGCAGTATTTT.

The genes are TRBV11-2 and TRBJ2-4, with 10 bases matching TRBD2. The CDR3 has 17 amino acids. CDR1 is SGHAT and CDR2 is FQNNGV in the germline V gene. V lost 6 bases, J lost 0 bases, and 8 bases stayed unmatched. The CDR3 coding sequence is TGTGCCAGCAGTGACCTAGCGGGAGCTTCAGCCAAAAACATTCAGTACTTC. It is translated as CASSDLAGASAKNIQYF.